Described below is a single T cell receptor beta chain sequence and its context. What it binds is unknown. Other DNA variants within this sample encode the same CDR3. TCR sequencing used cDNA made by reverse transcription of extracted RNA. Measured with immunoSEQ multiplex PCR; TCRdb has only the in-frame clones, and not every one. The data contain hundreds of thousands of clones, more than 60% of them singletons. Treatment meaning: oral pan-JAK inhibitor, 5-10 mg twice daily. As part of sample collection, lesional scalp punch biopsies and peripheral blood were taken from alopecia areata patients. The data stem from a study of CD8+ T cells in alopecia areata. Study summary: For the treated group, dosing was oral tofacitinib at 5 to 10 mg twice daily. The protocol delivered tofacitinib for 6 to 18 months, then withdrew it for 6 months.

CDR1 and CDR2 from the germline V gene are LGHNA and YSLEER. This CDR3 comprises 14 residues. V was shortened by 0 bases and J by 1 base, with 6 bases between the two germline ends. General study findings and limits: Throughout tofacitinib, many expanded lesional clones continued to persist in scalp and blood.

The origin of this receptor is a human donor with alopecia areata. Sequencing was performed on CD4+ T cells sorted from blood, taken at approximately week 44, from a patient treated with tofacitinib. The chain employs TRBV4-3 and TRBJ1-1; D is undetermined. Written as DNA, the CDR3 is TGCGCCAGCAGCCAAGATTACGGGAACACTGAAGCTTTCTTT. It specifies CASSQDYGNTEAFF.